Listed here are 12 T cell receptor beta chains from one sample, sequenced in a study of CD8 T cells in ankylosing spondylitis. MiXCR, run by TCRdb on the 5' RACE reads, gives a single entry per CDR3 protein. The sample carries approximately 220,000 distinct CDR3 sequences, 10% to 13% recorded once. What was sequenced was blood, either unsorted or a sorted T cell fraction (not recorded which). Receptors were obtained from a male donor with ankylosing spondylitis or in good health (not recorded which).

This clonotype was detected ten times or more. The genes are TRBV20-1 and TRBJ1-2; possible D gene TRBD1, 5 bases. The CDR3 is 13 amino acids. Germline-derived CDR1 and CDR2 are DFQATT and SNEGSKA (reference sequence). CDR3 in DNA: TGCAGCGGGTTAAACCACGGGGGAGATGGCTACACCTTC. It translates to CSGLNHGGDGYTF.

This clonotype was counted at least ten times. The CDR3 loop is CASSLTRGRKIPEAFF. Written as DNA, the CDR3 is TGTGCCAGCAGCTTGACCAGGGGGCGGAAAATACCTGAAGCTTTCTTT. The gene calls are TRBV5-6 and TRBJ1-1; 8 bases align to TRBD1. V lost 1 base to trimming and J lost 6 bases; unmatched junction nucleotides: 11. The CDR3 has 16 amino acids. Germline-derived CDR1 and CDR2 are SGHDT and YYEEEE.

This clonotype was recorded many times. The chain joins TRBV12-3 or TRBV12-4 to TRBJ1-2, with TRBD1 identical over 11 bases. This CDR3 comprises 15 residues. Unmatched junction bases numbered 7, after V lost 6 bases and J lost 4 bases. The CDR3 DNA follows: TGTGCCAGCAGCTTGGGGACAGGGGGTACCTATGGCTACACCTTC. Its protein product is CASSLGTGGTYGYTF.

The rearrangement links TRBV7-2 to TRBJ2-3; no clear D gene. This CDR3 is 13 amino acids long. V lost 5 bases, J lost 10 bases, and 16 bases lay in between. Germline lookup yields CDR1 SGHTA and CDR2 FQGNSA. The CDR3 here is CASSNRYGDAQYF. CDR3 DNA sequence: TGTGCCAGCAGCAACCGCTACGGCGATGCGCAGTATTTT.

This clonotype was recorded at least ten times. The rearrangement links TRBV3-1 to TRBJ1-5; D ambiguous. This CDR3 has 12 residues. Germline V CDR1 and CDR2: LGHDT, YNNKEL (reference sequence). Trimming cost V 1 base and J 7 bases, with 5 bases left between them. Here the CDR3 DNA reads TGTGCCAGCAGCCAAGGGGAACAGCCCCAGCATTTT. It encodes CASSQGEQPQHF.

This clonotype was picked up many times. The chain carries TRBV12-3 or TRBV12-4 and TRBJ1-1, with D unresolved. CDR3 length: 14 residues. V lost 4 bases and J 2 bases, leaving 11 bases between the germline ends. The CDR3 here is CASSSTGINTEAFF. In DNA form, the CDR3 reads TGTGCCAGCAGTTCCACCGGGATTAACACTGAAGCTTTCTTT.

This clonotype was seen more than once but under ten times. CDR3 protein: CASSYLGNSPLHF. The CDR3 coding sequence is TGCGCCAGCAGCTATTTAGGGAATTCACCCCTCCACTTT. The chain employs TRBV5-1 and TRBJ1-6; D is ambiguous. This CDR3 is 13 amino acids long. The germline V gene encodes CDR1 SGHRS and CDR2 YFSETQ. Deletions cut 3 bases from V and 7 bases from J, with 8 bases between.

The table lists this clonotype with many counts. The CDR3 bases are TGTGCCAGCAGCAAGGGACAGTACACTGAAGCTTTCTTT. Residues: CASSKGQYTEAFF. The rearrangement links TRBV12-3 or TRBV12-4 to TRBJ1-1; 7 nucleotides agree with TRBD1. J was trimmed by 3 bases and V by 6 bases; bases with no gene match: 4. The length of the CDR3 is 13 residues.

This clonotype was observed at least ten times. The chain is built from TRBV6-1 and TRBJ1-5; D perhaps matches TRBD1 (6 bases). This CDR3 is built from 15 residues. V gave up 5 bases and J gave up 0 bases, with 11 bases separating them. Germline assignment: CDR1 MNHNS and CDR2 SASEGT. DNA of the CDR3: TGTGCCAGCAGTAATACAGGGACTAGCAATCAGCCCCAGCATTTT. This encodes CASSNTGTSNQPQHF.

The chain uses TRBV7-9 and TRBJ2-7; 9 nucleotides match TRBD1. The V gene's germline CDR1 is SEHNR and CDR2 FQNEAQ (reference sequence). This CDR3 has 15 amino acids. J lost 4 bases, V lost 5 bases, and 9 bases had no gene match. The CDR3 reads CASSMPGQGSYEQYF. CDR3 in DNA: TGTGCCAGCAGCATGCCGGGACAGGGTAGTTACGAGCAGTACTTC.

Many counts were recorded for this clonotype. The rearrangement links TRBV19 to TRBJ1-1; D unclear. The CDR3 length is 14 residues. CDR1 and CDR2 (germline): LNHDA, SQIVND (reference sequence). V lost 6 bases and J lost 2, with 13 bases in between. The CDR3 DNA reads TGTGCCAGTAGGCCCCCCAGAGACAACACTGAAGCTTTCTTT. Translation gives CASRPPRDNTEAFF.

Ten or more counts support this clonotype. The chain is built from TRBV7-9 and TRBJ1-3, with D uncertain. This CDR3 comprises 15 residues. With 5 bases removed from V and 0 bases from J, the gap between germline ends came to 11 bases. Germline-derived CDR1 and CDR2 are SEHNR and FQNEAQ (reference sequence). DNA for the CDR3: TGTGCCAGCAGCCCACCCGGCCGCTCTGGAAACACCATATATTTT. Amino acids: CASSPPGRSGNTIYF.